The 6 T cell receptor beta chains given below trace back to one sample, sequenced in a study of cytomegalovirus exposure and HLA in healthy donors. The repertoire was sequenced with immunoSEQ multiplex PCR; TCRdb's copy has only in-frame clones and lacks some. This sample carries about 190,000 clones, 86% of them seen once, and the ten largest clones take roughly 1.5%. The sequencing sample was made of PBMCs. The receptors were sampled from a woman between 18 and 29 years old in good health and CMV-seronegative.

This clone was found many times. The chain's CDR3 is CASSRILLAGYYEQYF. CDR3 DNA sequence: TGCGCCAGCAGCCGCATTCTTCTAGCGGGGTACTACGAGCAGTACTTC. The V gene is TRBV4-1, the J gene TRBJ2-7; TRBD2 matches at 9 bases. Germline-derived CDR1 and CDR2 are MGHRA and YSYEKL. The J segment lost 3 bases and the V segment lost 4 bases, leaving 10 bases of the junction unmatched. This CDR3 contains 16 residues.

The chain recombines TRBV27 with TRBJ2-4; TRBD1 matches at 7 bases. The CDR3 is 16 amino acids. The ends lost 7 bases at V and 1 base at J; junction bases unmatched: 10. The V gene's germline CDR1 is MNHEY and CDR2 SMNVEV (reference sequence). CDR3 DNA: TGTGCCAGCAACCTAGGGGGCTATCTTGCCAAAAACATTCAGTACTTC. It encodes CASNLGGYLAKNIQYF.

This clone is a singleton in its sample. The CDR3 region has the DNA TGCAGCGTTGAAAGACAGAGCCTAGTACAGTCTAACTATGGCTACACCTTC. This codes for CSVERQSLVQSNYGYTF. V gene TRBV29-1 combines with J gene TRBJ1-2, with a weak D call TRBD1 (5 bases). Trimming removed 2 bases at V and 0 bases at J, with 19 bases between. Per germline, CDR1 SQVTM and CDR2 ANQGSEA. The CDR3 extends over 17 amino acids. The complete variable domain, with remaining parts taken from reference TRBV29-1 and TRBJ1-2, reads SAVISQKPSRDICQRGTSLTIQCQVDSQVTMMFWYRQQPGQSLTLIATANQGSEATYESGFVIDKFPISRPNLTFSTLTVSNMSPEDSSIYLCSVERQSLVQSNYGYTFGSGTRLTVV.

This clone was seen a handful of times. It is likely a read error, because the conserved phenylalanine at the end of the CDR3 is missing. No DNA is shown, since the ends of the CDR3 on it are uncertain; the CDR3 is the one TCRdb lists. The chain carries TRBV6-1 and TRBJ1-2; the table calls TRBD1, which could not be checked here. The CDR3 has 12 residues if both end residues are counted. The germline V gene has CDR1 MNHNS and CDR2 SASEGT. CDR3 loop: CASSESRVKFVV.

The gene calls are TRBV19 and TRBJ2-6; 7 bases fit TRBD1. Germline assignment: CDR1 LNHDA and CDR2 SQIVND (reference sequence). The length of the CDR3 is 17 residues. V trimming: 3 bases; J trimming: 0 bases; junction bases outside the gene matches: 5. For the CDR3, the DNA is TGTGCCAGTAGTATGAGGACAGGTCGCTCTGGGGCCAACGTCCTGACTTTC. Its translation is CASSMRTGRSGANVLTF.

The chain has TRBV4-1 and TRBJ1-4; D gene uncertain. This CDR3 has 15 amino acids. V lost 3 bases and J lost 3, with 11 bases in between. Germline CDR1 MGHRA, CDR2 YSYEKL. CDR3 protein: CASSQRVAANEKLFF. The DNA of the CDR3 is TGCGCCAGCAGCCAGAGGGTTGCGGCTAATGAAAAACTGTTTTTT.